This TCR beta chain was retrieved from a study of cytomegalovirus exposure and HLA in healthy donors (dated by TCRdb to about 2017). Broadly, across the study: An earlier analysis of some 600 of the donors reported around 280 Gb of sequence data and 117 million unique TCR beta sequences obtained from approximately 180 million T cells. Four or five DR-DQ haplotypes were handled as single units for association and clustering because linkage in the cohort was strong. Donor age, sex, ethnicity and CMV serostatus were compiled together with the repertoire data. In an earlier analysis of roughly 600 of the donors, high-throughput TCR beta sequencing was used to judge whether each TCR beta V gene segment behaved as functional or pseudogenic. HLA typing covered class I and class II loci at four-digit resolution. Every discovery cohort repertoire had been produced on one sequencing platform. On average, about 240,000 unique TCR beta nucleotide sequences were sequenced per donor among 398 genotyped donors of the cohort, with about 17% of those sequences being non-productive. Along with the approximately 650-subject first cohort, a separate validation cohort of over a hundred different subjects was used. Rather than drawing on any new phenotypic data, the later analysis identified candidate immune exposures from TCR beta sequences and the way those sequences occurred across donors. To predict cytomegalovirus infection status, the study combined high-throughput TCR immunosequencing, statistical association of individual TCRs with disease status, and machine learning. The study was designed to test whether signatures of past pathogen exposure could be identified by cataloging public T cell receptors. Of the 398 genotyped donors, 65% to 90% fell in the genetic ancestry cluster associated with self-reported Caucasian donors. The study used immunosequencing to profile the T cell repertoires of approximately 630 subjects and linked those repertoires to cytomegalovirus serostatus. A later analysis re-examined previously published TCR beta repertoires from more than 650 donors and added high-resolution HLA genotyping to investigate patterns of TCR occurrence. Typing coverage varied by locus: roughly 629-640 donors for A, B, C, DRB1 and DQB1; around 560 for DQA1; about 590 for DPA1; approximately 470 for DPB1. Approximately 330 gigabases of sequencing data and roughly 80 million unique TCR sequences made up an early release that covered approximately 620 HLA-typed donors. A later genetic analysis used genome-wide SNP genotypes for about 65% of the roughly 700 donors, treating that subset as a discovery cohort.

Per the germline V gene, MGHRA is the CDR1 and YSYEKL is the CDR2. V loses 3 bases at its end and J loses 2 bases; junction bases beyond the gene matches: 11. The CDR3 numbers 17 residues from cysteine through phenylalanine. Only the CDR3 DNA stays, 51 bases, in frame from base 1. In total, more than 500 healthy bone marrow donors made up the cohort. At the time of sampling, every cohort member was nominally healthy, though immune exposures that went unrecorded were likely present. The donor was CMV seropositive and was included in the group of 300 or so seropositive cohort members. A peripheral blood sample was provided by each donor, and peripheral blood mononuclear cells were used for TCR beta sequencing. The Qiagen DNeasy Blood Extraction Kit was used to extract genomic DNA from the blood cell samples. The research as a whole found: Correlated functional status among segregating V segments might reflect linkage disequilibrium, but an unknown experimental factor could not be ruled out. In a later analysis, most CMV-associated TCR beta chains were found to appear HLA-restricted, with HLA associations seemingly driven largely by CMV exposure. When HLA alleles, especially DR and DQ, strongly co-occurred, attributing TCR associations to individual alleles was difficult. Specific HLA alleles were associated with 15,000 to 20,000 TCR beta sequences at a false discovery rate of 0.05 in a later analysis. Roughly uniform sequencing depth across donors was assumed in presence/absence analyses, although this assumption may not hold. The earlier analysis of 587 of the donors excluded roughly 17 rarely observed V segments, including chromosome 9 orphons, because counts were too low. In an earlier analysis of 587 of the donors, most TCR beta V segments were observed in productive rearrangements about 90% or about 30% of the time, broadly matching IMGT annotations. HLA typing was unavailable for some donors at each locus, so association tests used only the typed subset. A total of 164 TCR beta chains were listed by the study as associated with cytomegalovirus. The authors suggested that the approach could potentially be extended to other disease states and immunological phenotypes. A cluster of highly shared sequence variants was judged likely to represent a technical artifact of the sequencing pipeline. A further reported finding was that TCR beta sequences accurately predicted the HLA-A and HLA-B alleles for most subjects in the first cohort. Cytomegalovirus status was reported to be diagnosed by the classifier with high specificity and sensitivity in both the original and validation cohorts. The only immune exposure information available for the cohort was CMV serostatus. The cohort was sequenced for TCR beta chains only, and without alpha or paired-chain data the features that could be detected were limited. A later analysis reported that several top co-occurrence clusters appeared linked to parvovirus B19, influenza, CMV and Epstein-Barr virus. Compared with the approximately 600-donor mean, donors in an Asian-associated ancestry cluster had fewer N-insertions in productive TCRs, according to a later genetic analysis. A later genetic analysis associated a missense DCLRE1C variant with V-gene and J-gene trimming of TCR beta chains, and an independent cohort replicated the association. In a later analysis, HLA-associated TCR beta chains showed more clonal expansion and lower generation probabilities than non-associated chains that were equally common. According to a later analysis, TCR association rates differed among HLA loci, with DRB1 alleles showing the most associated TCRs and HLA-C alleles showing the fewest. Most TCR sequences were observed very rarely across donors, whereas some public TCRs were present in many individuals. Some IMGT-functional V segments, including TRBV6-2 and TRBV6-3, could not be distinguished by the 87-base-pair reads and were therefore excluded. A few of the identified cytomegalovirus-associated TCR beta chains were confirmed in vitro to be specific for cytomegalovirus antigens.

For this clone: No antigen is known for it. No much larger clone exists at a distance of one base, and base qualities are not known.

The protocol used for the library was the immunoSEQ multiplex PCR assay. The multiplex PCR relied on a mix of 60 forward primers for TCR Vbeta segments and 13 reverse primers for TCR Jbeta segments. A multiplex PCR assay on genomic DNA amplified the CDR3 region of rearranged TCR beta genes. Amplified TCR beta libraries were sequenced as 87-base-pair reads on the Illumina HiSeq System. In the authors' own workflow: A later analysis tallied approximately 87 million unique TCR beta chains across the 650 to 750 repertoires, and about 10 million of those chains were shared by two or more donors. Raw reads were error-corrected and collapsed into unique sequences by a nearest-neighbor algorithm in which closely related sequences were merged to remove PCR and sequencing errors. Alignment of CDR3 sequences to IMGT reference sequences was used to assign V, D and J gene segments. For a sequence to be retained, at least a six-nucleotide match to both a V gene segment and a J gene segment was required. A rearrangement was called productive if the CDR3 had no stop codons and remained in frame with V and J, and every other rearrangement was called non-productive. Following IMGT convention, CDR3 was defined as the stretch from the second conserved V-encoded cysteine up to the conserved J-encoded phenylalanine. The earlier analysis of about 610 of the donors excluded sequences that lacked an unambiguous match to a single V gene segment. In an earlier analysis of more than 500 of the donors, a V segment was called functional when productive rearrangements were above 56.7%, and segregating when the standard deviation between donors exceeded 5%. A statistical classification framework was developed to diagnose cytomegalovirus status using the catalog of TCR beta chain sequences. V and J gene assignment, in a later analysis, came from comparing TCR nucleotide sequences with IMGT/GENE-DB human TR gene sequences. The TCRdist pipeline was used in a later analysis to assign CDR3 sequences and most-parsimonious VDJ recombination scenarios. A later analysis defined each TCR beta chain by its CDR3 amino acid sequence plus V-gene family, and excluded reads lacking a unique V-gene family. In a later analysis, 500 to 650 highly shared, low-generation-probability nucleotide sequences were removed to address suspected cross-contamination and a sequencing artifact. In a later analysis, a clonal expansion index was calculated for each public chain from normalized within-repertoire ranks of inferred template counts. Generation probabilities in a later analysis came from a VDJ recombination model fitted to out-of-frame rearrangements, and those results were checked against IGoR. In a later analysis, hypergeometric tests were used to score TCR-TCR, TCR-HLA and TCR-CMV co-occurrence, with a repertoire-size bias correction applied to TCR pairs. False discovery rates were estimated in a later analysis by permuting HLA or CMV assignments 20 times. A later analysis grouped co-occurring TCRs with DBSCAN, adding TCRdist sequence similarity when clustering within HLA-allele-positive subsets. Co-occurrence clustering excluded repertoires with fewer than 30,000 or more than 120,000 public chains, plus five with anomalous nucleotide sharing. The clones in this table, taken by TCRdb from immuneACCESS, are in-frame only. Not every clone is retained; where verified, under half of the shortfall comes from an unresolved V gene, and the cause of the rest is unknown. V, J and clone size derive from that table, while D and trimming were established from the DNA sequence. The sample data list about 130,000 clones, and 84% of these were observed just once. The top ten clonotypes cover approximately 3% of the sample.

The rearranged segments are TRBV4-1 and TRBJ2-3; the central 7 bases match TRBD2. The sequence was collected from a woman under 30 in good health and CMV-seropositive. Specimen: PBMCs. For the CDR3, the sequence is CASSQGGAGSFTDTQYF. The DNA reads TGCGCCAGCAGCCAGGGAGGAGCGGGGAGCTTCACAGATACGCAGTATTTT.